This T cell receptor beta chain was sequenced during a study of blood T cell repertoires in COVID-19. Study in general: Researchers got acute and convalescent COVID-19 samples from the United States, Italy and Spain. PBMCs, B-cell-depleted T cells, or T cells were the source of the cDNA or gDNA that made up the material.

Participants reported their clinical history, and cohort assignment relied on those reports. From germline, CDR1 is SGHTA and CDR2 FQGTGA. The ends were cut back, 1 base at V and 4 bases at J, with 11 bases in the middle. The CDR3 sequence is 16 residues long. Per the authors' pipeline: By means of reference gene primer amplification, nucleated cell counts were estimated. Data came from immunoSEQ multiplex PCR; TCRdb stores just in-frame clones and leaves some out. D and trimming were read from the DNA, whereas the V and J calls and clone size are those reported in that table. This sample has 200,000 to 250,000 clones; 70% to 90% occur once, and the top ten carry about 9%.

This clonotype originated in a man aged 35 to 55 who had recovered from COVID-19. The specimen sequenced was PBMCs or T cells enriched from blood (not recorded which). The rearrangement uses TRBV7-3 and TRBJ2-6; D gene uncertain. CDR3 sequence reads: CASSLKAGGGANVLTF. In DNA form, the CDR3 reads TGTGCCAGCAGCTTAAAGGCAGGTGGCGGGGCCAACGTCCTGACTTTC.